This T cell receptor beta chain was captured in a study of blood T cell repertoires in COVID-19. Study in general: Sample material is recorded as cDNA or gDNA derived from T cells, B-cell-depleted T cells, or PBMCs.

Recruits, aged about 18 to 95 years, lived in under 25 US areas. Cohort allocation depended upon clinical history that participants reported. Symptom resolution, clearance, or two negative PCRs marked the recovered donors of Cohort 3. Sequencing used immunoSEQ multiplex PCR; TCRdb keeps in-frame clones, though not all of them. In the table there are under 350,000 clones, over 85% of which are singletons. The receptor comes from a man in his sixties who had recovered from COVID-19. Sample: PBMCs or T cells enriched from blood (not recorded which).

CDR3 sequence: CASKPDRSYEKLFF. The CDR3 nucleotides are TGTGCCAGTAAGCCTGACAGATCTTATGAAAAACTGTTTTTT. The V and J genes are TRBV19 and TRBJ1-4, with TRBD1 as a possible D gene (5 bases). From germline, CDR1 is LNHDA and CDR2 SQIVND (reference sequence). The CDR3 covers 14 residues. The V end was cut by 7 bases, the J end by 6 bases, with 15 bases between.